These T cell receptor beta chains were read from a single sample in a study of blood T cell repertoires in COVID-19. The method was immunoSEQ multiplex PCR; TCRdb's version includes in-frame clones alone and lacks a portion of them. This table holds approximately 140,000 clones, about 74% found once. Sequencing was carried out using peripheral blood. The source of these receptors is a man aged 50 to 59 with acute or convalescent COVID-19. Each CDR3 is given with its conserved first and last residue. The order of the fields is V gene, D gene, clone size, J gene, CDR3 DNA, CDR3 protein. A D gene is named only where the DNA matches it firmly. Expanded clones are given a class, and other clones once, few, many or no size at all.

v_call: TRBV6-5
d_call: TRBD1
clone_size: .
j_call: TRBJ2-7
cdr3_nt: TGTGCCAGCAGTCCACAGGGGGACGAGCAGTACTTC
cdr3_aa: CASSPQGDEQYF

v_call: TRBV18
d_call: .
clone_size: .
j_call: TRBJ2-7
cdr3_nt: TGTGCCAGCTCACCAAATTTCGGAGACTCCTACGAGCAGTACTTC
cdr3_aa: CASSPNFGDSYEQYF

v_call: TRBV28
d_call: .
clone_size: .
j_call: TRBJ1-2
cdr3_nt: TGTGCCAGCGGACCGGCAGGGAGGATTAACTATGGCTACACCTTC
cdr3_aa: CASGPAGRINYGYTF

v_call: TRBV5-4
d_call: TRBD1
clone_size: .
j_call: TRBJ1-2
cdr3_nt: TGTGCCAGCAGCTTGGCACGGACAGGTATCAACTATGGCTACACCTTC
cdr3_aa: CASSLARTGINYGYTF

v_call: TRBV6-2/TRBV6-3
d_call: TRBD1
clone_size: .
j_call: TRBJ1-5
cdr3_nt: TGTGCCAGCAGTTACTCGGGTAGGGGGCCCAATCAGCCCCAGCATTTT
cdr3_aa: CASSYSGRGPNQPQHF

v_call: TRBV5-1
d_call: .
clone_size: .
j_call: TRBJ2-2
cdr3_nt: TGCGCCAGCAGCTGGGACTTGAACACCGGGGAGCTGTTTTTT
cdr3_aa: CASSWDLNTGELFF

v_call: TRBV19
d_call: TRBD1
clone_size: few
j_call: TRBJ2-5
cdr3_nt: TGTGCCAGTAGTAGTCCGGGACAGGAGGGAGAGACCCAGTACTTC
cdr3_aa: CASSSPGQEGETQYF

v_call: TRBV10-2
d_call: TRBD2
clone_size: .
j_call: TRBJ2-3
cdr3_nt: TGCGCCAGCAGCCAACTTAGCGGGGGGCCGACAGATACGCAGTATTTT
cdr3_aa: CASSQLSGGPTDTQYF

v_call: TRBV9
d_call: .
clone_size: .
j_call: TRBJ1-3
cdr3_nt: TGTGCCAGCAGCGTGGACGGGAGGACTGGAAACACCATATATTTT
cdr3_aa: CASSVDGRTGNTIYF

v_call: TRBV28
d_call: TRBD1
clone_size: .
j_call: TRBJ2-5
cdr3_nt: TGTGCCAGCAGCTCCACCCGGACAGGGGACGAAGAGACCCAGTACTTC
cdr3_aa: CASSSTRTGDEETQYF

v_call: TRBV5-1
d_call: TRBD1
clone_size: .
j_call: TRBJ1-2
cdr3_nt: TGCGCCAGCAGCCAGGGCCGGGACAGTCTTAACTATGGCTACACCTTC
cdr3_aa: CASSQGRDSLNYGYTF

v_call: TRBV2
d_call: TRBD1
clone_size: .
j_call: TRBJ1-4
cdr3_nt: TGTGCCAGCACGGACAGGGCGAAAGAAAAACTGTTTTTT
cdr3_aa: CASTDRAKEKLFF

v_call: TRBV4-1
d_call: .
clone_size: .
j_call: TRBJ1-4
cdr3_nt: TGCGCCAGCAGCCTGAAGGCAGGGTCAACTAATGAAAAACTGTTTTTT
cdr3_aa: CASSLKAGSTNEKLFF

v_call: TRBV2
d_call: .
clone_size: .
j_call: TRBJ2-1
cdr3_nt: TGTGCCAGCAGTGAAGTGGTCCCCAGCTCCTACAATGAGCAGTTCTTC
cdr3_aa: CASSEVVPSSYNEQFF

v_call: TRBV2
d_call: .
clone_size: .
j_call: TRBJ2-4
cdr3_nt: TGTGCCAGCAGGCACCCCGGCAAAAACATTCAGTACTTC
cdr3_aa: CASRHPGKNIQYF